Following are 20 T cell receptor beta chains from one sample sequenced in a study of T cells in Graves' hyperthyroidism and ophthalmopathy (dated by TCRdb to about 2019). Library creation used multiplex PCR. Instrument used: Illumina HiSeq 2000. Amplification of TCR beta CDR3 regions was carried out from RNA transcripts. The TCR CDR3 was subjected to a first round of RT-PCR using the HTBI primer set and the Qiagen OneStep RT-PCR kit. TCRdb applied fastp at Q25 and MiXCR to the public reads, then kept only in-frame beta chains. CDR3 protein sequences are deduplicated, and each keeps its most common genes and DNA. The sample table lists roughly 650,000 distinct CDR3 sequences, approximately 16% of them with a count of one. The biggest ten clones account for less than 3.5% of the sample. Input material: blood. These receptor sequences come from a woman in her 40s with Graves' ophthalmopathy.

The chain recombines TRBV29-1 with TRBJ1-1; tentatively, D is TRBD1 (6 bases). Trimming pared 6 bases from V and 1 base from J, leaving 12 bases between. This CDR3 comprises 13 residues. The V gene's germline CDR1 is SQVTM and CDR2 ANQGSEA. The CDR3 here is CSVRGGGNTEAFF. CDR3 DNA sequence: TGCAGCGTCCGAGGGGGGGGGAACACTGAAGCTTTCTTT.

This clonotype was detected ten times or more. The V and J genes are TRBV6-1 and TRBJ1-2; TRBD1 aligns across 10 bases. V gave up 6 bases and J gave up 7 bases; unmatched junction bases: 5. CDR3 length equals 13 residues. Germline V gives CDR1 MNHNS, CDR2 SASEGT. CDR3 region: CASRGTGAVGYTF. DNA of the CDR3: TGTGCCAGCAGGGGGACAGGGGCGGTTGGCTACACCTTC.

The chain uses TRBV6-9 and TRBJ1-5; D possibly corresponds to TRBD1 (6 bases). Germline CDR1 is MNHGY and CDR2 is SVAAGI. The V end lost 4 bases, the J end lost 6 bases, and 13 bases lay between the germline ends. The CDR3 is made up of 14 amino acids. The CDR3 sequence: CASSCRDIAQPQHF. In nucleotides, the CDR3 is TGTGCCAGCAGTTGCCGGGACATAGCTCAGCCCCAGCATTTT.

This clonotype was found many times. The chain combines TRBV18 with TRBJ1-1; a possible D gene is TRBD1 (5 bases). V dropped 3 bases and J dropped 3 bases, with 14 bases sitting between them. The length of the CDR3 is 15 residues. Looked up from germline, CDR1 is KGHSH and CDR2 is LQKENI. The CDR3 loop is CASSPRQGRDTEAFF. The CDR3 DNA follows: TGTGCCAGCTCACCGAGGCAGGGACGGGACACTGAAGCTTTCTTT.

A few counts support this clonotype. In DNA form, the CDR3 reads TGCGCCAGCAGCCAGGGCGGGAAGGATACGCAGTATTTT. It encodes CASSQGGKDTQYF. The rearrangement links TRBV4-1 to TRBJ2-3, with D tentatively TRBD2 (6 bases). There are 13 residues in the CDR3. The germline gives CDR1 MGHRA, CDR2 YSYEKL. V was trimmed by 3 bases and J by 6 bases, leaving 10 bases between them.

In this sample, this clonotype turned up many times. DNA for the CDR3: TGTGCCAGCAGGGGTTGGGGACAGGGGTTCAATGAGCAGTTCTTC. Translating gives CASRGWGQGFNEQFF. The chain uses TRBV2 and TRBJ2-1, with 10 bases identical to TRBD1. The CDR3 has 15 residues. V trimming: 6 bases; J trimming: 6 bases; junction bases outside the gene matches: 8. Germline CDR1 and CDR2: SNHLY and FYNNEI.

This clonotype showed up just a few times. The CDR3 region has the DNA TGCAGTGCTAGAGGTCCAGGGGGGGCCGGGGAGCTGTTTTTT. This gives the protein CSARGPGGAGELFF. This chain joins TRBV20-1 and TRBJ2-2; D might be TRBD1 or TRBD2, each matching 7 bases. Germline values: CDR1 DFQATT, CDR2 SNEGSKA (reference sequence). V was clipped by 1 base and J by 6 bases, with 12 bases between them. The CDR3 is 14 residues long.

For this clonotype: Germline and junction disagree at one end, which may indicate a read error. The chain combines TRBV6-1 with TRBJ2-2; tentatively, D is TRBD2 (5 bases). The germline gives CDR1 MNHNS, CDR2 SASEGT. This CDR3 is 14 amino acids long. In nucleotides, the CDR3 is TGTGCCAGCAGGGAGGTGGTTGGCACCGGGGAGCCGTTTTTT. This translates into CASREVVGTGEPFF.

The chain has TRBV7-2 and TRBJ2-1, with D possibly being TRBD2 (6 bases). The CDR3 is made up of 15 amino acids. V lost 4 bases, J lost 2 bases, and 12 bases lay in between. Germline values: CDR1 SGHTA, CDR2 FQGNSA. CDR3 loop: CASSSPTSTYNEQFF. The CDR3 bases are TGTGCCAGCAGCTCGCCGACTAGTACCTACAATGAGCAGTTCTTC.

This clonotype has at least ten counts. This rearrangement joins TRBV20-1 to TRBJ2-5; 15 nucleotides match TRBD2. V gave up 8 bases and J gave up 7 bases; unmatched junction bases: 11. The CDR3 totals 15 residues. Germline CDR1 reads DFQATT; CDR2 reads SNEGSKA (reference sequence). CDR3 protein: CSTTRTSGRVGTQYF. The DNA of the CDR3 is TGCAGTACCACCCGGACTAGCGGGAGGGTCGGGACCCAGTACTTC.

In its sample, this clonotype was seen many times. The chain recombines TRBV9 with TRBJ2-3, with 7 positions matching TRBD1. This CDR3 has 15 residues. CDR1 is SGDLS and CDR2 is YYNGEE in the germline V gene. V shed 0 bases, J shed 3 bases, and the junction held 4 bases outside the gene matches. The CDR3 DNA follows: TGTGCCAGCAGCGTAGTGACAGGGAAGACAGATACGCAGTATTTT. Amino acids: CASSVVTGKTDTQYF.

The rearrangement links TRBV4-1 to TRBJ1-1, with D perhaps matching TRBD1 (5 bases). The CDR3 length is 15 residues. Germline V lookup: CDR1 MGHRA, CDR2 YSYEKL. V gave up 1 base and J gave up 2 bases, with 11 bases separating them. Here the CDR3 DNA reads TGCGCCAGCAGCCAAGCGTCGGGGGTCAACACTGAAGCTTTCTTT. It encodes CASSQASGVNTEAFF.

This rearrangement joins TRBV7-9 to TRBJ2-7, with 8 positions matching TRBD2. Germline V CDR1 and CDR2: SEHNR, FQNEAQ (reference sequence). V lost 4 bases and J lost 5; bases outside the gene matches: 7. The CDR3 consists of 14 residues. The CDR3 coding sequence is TGTGCCAGCAGCTCGGGACTAGTTTCAAACGAGCAGTACTTC. It yields the protein CASSSGLVSNEQYF.

This clonotype showed up many times. This sequence joins TRBV5-1 and TRBJ2-1, with TRBD2 matching 7 bases. The germline gives CDR1 SGHRS, CDR2 YFSETQ. V dropped 8 bases and J dropped 2; count of bases not matched to a gene: 7. The CDR3 sequence is 14 residues long. This CDR3 reads CASSSGYPYNEQFF. The CDR3 DNA follows: TGCGCCAGTTCTAGCGGATACCCCTACAATGAGCAGTTCTTC.

This rearrangement joins TRBV6-6 to TRBJ2-5; D gene ambiguous. The germline CDR1 and CDR2 sequences are MNHNY and SVGAGI (reference sequence). Between the trimmed V and J ends, which lost 0 bases and 3 bases, there was a span of 14 bases. CDR3 length: 16 residues. CDR3 nucleotide sequence: TGTGCCAGCAGTTACTCGAGTGCAGTTACGAAAGAGACCCAGTACTTC. It encodes CASSYSSAVTKETQYF.

This clonotype was detected only a few times. The rearrangement uses TRBV9 and TRBJ2-3, with 13 bases identical to TRBD2. There are 19 residues in the CDR3. Germline V lookup: CDR1 SGDLS, CDR2 YYNGEE. J was trimmed by 2 bases and V by 0 bases; bases with no gene match: 9. The CDR3 DNA is TGTGCCAGCAGCGTAGTAGGAACTGGGACTAGCGGGAACACAGATACGCAGTATTTT. Amino acid sequence: CASSVVGTGTSGNTDTQYF.

Ten or more counts support this clonotype. The chain combines TRBV6-1 with TRBJ2-2; 10 bases agree with TRBD1. V lost 6 bases and J lost 3; bases outside the gene matches: 4. The CDR3 contains 15 residues. CDR1 is MNHNS, CDR2 SASEGT, per germline. CDR3 nucleotides: TGTGCCAGCAGACCCGGGACAGGGGACACCGGGGAGCTGTTTTTT. This gives the protein CASRPGTGDTGELFF.

In this sample, this clonotype turned up many times. V is TRBV10-3 and J is TRBJ2-2; TRBD2 aligns across 11 bases. Unmatched junction bases numbered 10, after V lost 3 bases and J lost 4 bases. The CDR3 runs to 18 residues. CDR1 is ENHRY and CDR2 is SYGVKD in the germline V gene. CDR3 protein: CAISDLIAGGQGTGELFF. Written as DNA, the CDR3 is TGTGCCATCAGTGACCTGATAGCGGGAGGGCAAGGCACCGGGGAGCTGTTTTTT.

This clonotype was counted only a few times. J is TRBJ2-1 and V is TRBV4-2; 7 positions agree with TRBD2. The CDR3 runs 16 residues. The J segment lost 2 bases and the V segment lost 2 bases, leaving 6 bases of the junction unmatched. Germline V CDR1 and CDR2: LGHNA, YNFKEQ. CDR3 loop: CASSQLSGGTYNEQFF. The CDR3 region has the DNA TGTGCCAGCAGCCAACTGTCGGGGGGAACCTACAATGAGCAGTTCTTC.

This clonotype was seen repeatedly, ten times or more. The chain recombines TRBV5-5 with TRBJ2-1; D not certain. Germline lookup yields CDR1 SGHKS and CDR2 YYEKEE (reference sequence). The CDR3 consists of 14 residues. The V gene lost 0 bases and the J gene lost 5 bases, with 9 bases spanning the gap. The CDR3 DNA sequence: TGTGCCAGCAGCTTGGCCTCAGCTCACAATGAGCAGTTCTTC. As protein: CASSLASAHNEQFF.